The clone carrying this T cell receptor (beta chain) was counted many times. Its antigen is not identified. Making use of molecular barcodes, quantitative 5'-RACE generated TCR beta libraries. TCRdb recomputed calls from the 5' RACE reads with MiXCR, one row per CDR3 protein. The table includes 750,000 to 850,000 distinct CDR3 sequences, about an eighth detected once. This record belongs to a study of CD8 T cells in ankylosing spondylitis. Points from the study as a whole: Within ankylosing spondylitis blood, a TCR beta motif made up of several highly homologous variants appeared to be characteristic. Peripheral blood held disease-linked clones only at relatively low frequency, and these were CD8+. According to the report, clones linked to the disease were significantly enriched in matched synovial fluid samples taken from ankylosing spondylitis patients. Prior work had noted some motif variants in reactive arthritis blood and synovial fluid.

CDR1 SQVTM and CDR2 ANQGSEA come from the germline V gene. The CDR3 covers 14 residues. Trimming stripped 6 bases from V and 4 bases from J, with 18 bases between. Sequencing was carried out using blood, either unsorted or a sorted T cell fraction (not recorded which). This TCR came from a male donor with ankylosing spondylitis. The rearrangement joins TRBV29-1 to TRBJ2-5, with D maybe TRBD2 (5 bases). CDR3 residues: CSVYAPGNRETQYF. CDR3 nucleotide sequence: TGCAGCGTATATGCGCCGGGGAATCGAGAGACCCAGTACTTC.